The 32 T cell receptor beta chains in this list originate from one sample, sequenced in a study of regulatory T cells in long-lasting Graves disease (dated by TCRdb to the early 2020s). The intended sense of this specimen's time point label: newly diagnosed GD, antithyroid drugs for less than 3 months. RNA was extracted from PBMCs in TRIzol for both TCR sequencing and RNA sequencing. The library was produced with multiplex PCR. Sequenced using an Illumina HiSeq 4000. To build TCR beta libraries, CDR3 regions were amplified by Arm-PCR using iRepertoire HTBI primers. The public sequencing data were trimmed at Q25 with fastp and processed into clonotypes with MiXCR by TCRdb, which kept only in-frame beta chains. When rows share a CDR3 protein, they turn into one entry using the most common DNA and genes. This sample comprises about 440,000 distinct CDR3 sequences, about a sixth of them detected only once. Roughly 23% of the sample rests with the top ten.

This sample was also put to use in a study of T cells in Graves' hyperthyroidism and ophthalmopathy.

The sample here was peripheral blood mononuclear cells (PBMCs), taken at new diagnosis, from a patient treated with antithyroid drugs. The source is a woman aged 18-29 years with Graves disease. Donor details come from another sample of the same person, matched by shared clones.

CDR3 DNA sequence: TGTGCCACCAGCAGAGGTCTACTAGAGCGGGGCACAGATACGCAGTATTTT. This encodes CATSRGLLERGTDTQYF. The chain recombines TRBV15 with TRBJ2-3; D perhaps matches TRBD2 (6 bases). Trimming cost V 1 base and J 1 base, with 15 bases left between them. CDR1 is LNHNV and CDR2 is YYDKDF in the germline V gene (reference sequence). This CDR3 contains 17 residues.

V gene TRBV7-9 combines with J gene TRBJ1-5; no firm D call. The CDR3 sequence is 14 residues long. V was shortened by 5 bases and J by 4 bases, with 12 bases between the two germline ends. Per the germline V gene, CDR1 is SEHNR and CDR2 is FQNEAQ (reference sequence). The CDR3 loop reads CASSLGSVNQPQHF. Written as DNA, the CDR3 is TGTGCCAGCAGCCTCGGGTCAGTAAATCAGCCCCAGCATTTT.

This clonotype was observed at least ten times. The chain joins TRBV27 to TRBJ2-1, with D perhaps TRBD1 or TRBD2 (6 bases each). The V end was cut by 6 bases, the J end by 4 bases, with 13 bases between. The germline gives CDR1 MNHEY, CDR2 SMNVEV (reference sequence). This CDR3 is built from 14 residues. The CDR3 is CASSHPGAYNEQFF. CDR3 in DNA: TGTGCCAGCAGCCACCCGGGGGCTTACAATGAGCAGTTCTTC.

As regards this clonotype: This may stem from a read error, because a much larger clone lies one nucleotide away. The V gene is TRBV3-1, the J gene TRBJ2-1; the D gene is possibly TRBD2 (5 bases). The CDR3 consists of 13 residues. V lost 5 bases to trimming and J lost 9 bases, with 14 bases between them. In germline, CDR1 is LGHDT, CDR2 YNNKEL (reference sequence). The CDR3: CASSSLLGSEQFF. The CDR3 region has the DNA TGTGCCAGCAGCTCGCTGTTGGGGAGTGAGCAGTTCTTC.

The CDR3 nucleotides read TGTGCCAGCAAGGAGGACCCGGGCGTAGTGACCCAGTACTTC. This translates into CASKEDPGVVTQYF. This chain uses TRBV7-2 with TRBJ2-5, with D possibly TRBD2 on 5 matching bases. Between the trimmed V and J ends, which lost 7 bases and 7 bases, there was a span of 19 bases. CDR3 length: 14 amino acids. The V gene's germline CDR1 is SGHTA and CDR2 FQGNSA.

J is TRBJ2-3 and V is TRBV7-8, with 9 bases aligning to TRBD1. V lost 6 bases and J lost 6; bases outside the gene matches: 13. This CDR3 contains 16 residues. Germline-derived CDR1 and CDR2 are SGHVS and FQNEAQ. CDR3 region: CASRTGGVGPGDTQYF. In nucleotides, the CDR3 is TGTGCCAGCAGAACAGGGGGCGTGGGTCCAGGGGATACGCAGTATTTT.

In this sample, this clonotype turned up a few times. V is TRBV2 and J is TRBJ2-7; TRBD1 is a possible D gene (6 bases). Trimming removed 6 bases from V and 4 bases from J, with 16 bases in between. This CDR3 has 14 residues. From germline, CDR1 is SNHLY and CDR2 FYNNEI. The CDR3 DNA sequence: TGTGCCAGCAGCCGGACAGAGAAACCTTACGAGCAGTACTTC. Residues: CASSRTEKPYEQYF.

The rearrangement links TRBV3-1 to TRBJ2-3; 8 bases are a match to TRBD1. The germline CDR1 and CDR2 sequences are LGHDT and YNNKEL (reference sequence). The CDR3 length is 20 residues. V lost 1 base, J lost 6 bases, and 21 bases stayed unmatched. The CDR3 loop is CASSQAGGFNSSFPADTQYF. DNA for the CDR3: TGTGCCAGCAGCCAAGCAGGGGGCTTCAATTCGTCCTTCCCTGCGGATACGCAGTATTTT.

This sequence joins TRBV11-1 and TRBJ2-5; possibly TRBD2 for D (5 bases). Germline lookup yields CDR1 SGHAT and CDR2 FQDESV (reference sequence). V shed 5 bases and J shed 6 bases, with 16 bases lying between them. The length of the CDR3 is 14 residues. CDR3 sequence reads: CASSPRQLGKTQYF. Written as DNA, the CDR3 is TGTGCCAGCAGCCCCCGACAACTAGGGAAGACCCAGTACTTC.

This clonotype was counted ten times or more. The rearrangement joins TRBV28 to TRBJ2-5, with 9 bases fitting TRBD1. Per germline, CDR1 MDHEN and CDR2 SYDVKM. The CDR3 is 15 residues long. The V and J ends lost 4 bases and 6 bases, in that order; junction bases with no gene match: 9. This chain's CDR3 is CASSSITGGIKTQYF. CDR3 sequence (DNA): TGTGCCAGCAGTTCGATCACAGGGGGCATCAAGACCCAGTACTTC. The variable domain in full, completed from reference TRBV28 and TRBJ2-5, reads DVKVTQSSRYLVKRTGEKVFLECVQDMDHENMFWYRQDPGLGLRLIYFSYDVKMKEKGDIPEGYSVSREKKERFSLILESASTNQTSMYLCASSSITGGIKTQYFGPGTRLLVL.

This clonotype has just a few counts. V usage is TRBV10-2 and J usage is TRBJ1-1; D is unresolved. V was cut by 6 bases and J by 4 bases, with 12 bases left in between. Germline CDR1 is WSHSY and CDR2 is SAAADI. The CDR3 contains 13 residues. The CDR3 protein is CASRLGSSTEAFF. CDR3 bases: TGCGCCAGCAGGTTGGGGTCTAGCACTGAAGCTTTCTTT.

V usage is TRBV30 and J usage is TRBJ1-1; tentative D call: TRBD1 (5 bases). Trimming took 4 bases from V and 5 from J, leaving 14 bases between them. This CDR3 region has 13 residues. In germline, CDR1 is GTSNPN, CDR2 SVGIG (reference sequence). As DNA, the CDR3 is TGTGCCTGGACCCGGGTGGGGGGAACTGAAGCTTTCTTT. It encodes CAWTRVGGTEAFF. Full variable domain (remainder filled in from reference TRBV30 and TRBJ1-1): SQTIHQWPATLVQPVGSPLSLECTVEGTSNPNLYWYRQAAGRGLQLLFYSVGIGQISSEVPQNLSASRPQDRQFILSSKKLLLSDSGFYLCAWTRVGGTEAFFGQGTRLTVV.

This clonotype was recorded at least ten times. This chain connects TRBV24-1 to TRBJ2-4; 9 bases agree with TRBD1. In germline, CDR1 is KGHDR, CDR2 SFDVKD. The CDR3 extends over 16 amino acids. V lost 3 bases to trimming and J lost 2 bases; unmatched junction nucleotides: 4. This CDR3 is CATSDHRGLSKNIQYF. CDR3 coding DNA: TGTGCCACCAGTGATCACAGGGGGCTGTCCAAAAACATTCAGTACTTC.

In nucleotides, the CDR3 is TGTGCCAGCAGTGGACAGGGCACCGGGGAGCTGTTTTTT. It is translated as CASSGQGTGELFF. The chain uses TRBV6-4 and TRBJ2-2; 7 positions agree with TRBD1. The CDR3 runs 13 residues. J gave up 4 bases and V 4 bases, and 0 bases lay outside the gene matches. Germline loops: CDR1 MRHNA, CDR2 SNTAGT.

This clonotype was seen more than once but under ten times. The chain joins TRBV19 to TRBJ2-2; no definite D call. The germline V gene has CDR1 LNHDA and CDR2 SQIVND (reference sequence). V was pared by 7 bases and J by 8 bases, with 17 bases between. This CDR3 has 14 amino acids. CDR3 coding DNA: TGTGCCAGTACCACTCCTACTCCTGGTGGGGAGCTGTTTTTT. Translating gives CASTTPTPGGELFF.

CDR3 sequence: CSALRQAYEQYF. Written as DNA, the CDR3 is TGCAGTGCCCTACGACAGGCCTACGAGCAGTACTTC. The chain is built from TRBV20-1 and TRBJ2-7; D is perhaps TRBD1 (6 bases). The CDR3 has 12 residues. Germline CDR1 DFQATT, CDR2 SNEGSKA (reference sequence). Trimming took off 6 bases at V and 2 bases at J, with 11 bases between the two ends.

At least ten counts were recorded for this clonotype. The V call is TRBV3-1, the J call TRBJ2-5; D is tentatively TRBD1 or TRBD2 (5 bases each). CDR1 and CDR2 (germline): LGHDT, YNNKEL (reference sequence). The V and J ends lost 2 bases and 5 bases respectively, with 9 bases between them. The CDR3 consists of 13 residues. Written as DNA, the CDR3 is TGTGCCAGCAGCCAACCGGGGACGGAGACCCAGTACTTC. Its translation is CASSQPGTETQYF.

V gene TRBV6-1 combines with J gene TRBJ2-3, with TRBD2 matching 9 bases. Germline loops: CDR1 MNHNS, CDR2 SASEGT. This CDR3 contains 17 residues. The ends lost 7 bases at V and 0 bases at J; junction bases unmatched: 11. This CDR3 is CASKHKPAGGSTDTQYF. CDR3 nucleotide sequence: TGTGCCAGCAAACATAAGCCGGCGGGAGGGAGCACAGATACGCAGTATTTT.

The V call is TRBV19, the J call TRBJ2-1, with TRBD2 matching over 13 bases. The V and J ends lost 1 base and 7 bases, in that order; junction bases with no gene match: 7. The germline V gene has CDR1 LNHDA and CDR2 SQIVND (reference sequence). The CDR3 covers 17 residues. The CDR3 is CASSIGLAGGRGNEQFF. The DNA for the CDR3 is TGTGCCAGTAGTATAGGACTAGCGGGAGGCAGGGGGAATGAGCAGTTCTTC.

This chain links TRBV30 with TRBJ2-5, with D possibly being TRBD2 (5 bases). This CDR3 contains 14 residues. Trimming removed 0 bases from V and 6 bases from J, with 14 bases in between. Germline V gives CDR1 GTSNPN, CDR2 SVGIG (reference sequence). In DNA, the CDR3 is TGTGCCTGGAGTGTACACCTAGCTGGACAGACCCAGTACTTC. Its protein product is CAWSVHLAGQTQYF.

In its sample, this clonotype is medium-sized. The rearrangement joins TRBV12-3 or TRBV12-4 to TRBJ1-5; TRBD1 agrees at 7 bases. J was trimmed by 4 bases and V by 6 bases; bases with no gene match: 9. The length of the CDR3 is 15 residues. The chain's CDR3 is CASSPGGGLNQPQHF. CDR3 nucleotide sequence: TGTGCCAGCAGCCCCGGAGGGGGCCTTAATCAGCCCCAGCATTTT.

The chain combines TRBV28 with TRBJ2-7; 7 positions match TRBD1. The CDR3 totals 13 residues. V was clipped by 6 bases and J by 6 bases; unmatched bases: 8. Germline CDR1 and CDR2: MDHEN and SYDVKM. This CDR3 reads CASRSGTAFEQYF. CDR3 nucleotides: TGTGCCAGCAGATCCGGGACAGCCTTCGAGCAGTACTTC.

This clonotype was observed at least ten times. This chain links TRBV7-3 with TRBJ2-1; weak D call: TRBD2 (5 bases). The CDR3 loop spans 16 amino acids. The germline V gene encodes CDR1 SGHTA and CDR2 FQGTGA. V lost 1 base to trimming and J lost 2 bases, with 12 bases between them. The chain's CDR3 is CASSLNPPLAYNEQFF. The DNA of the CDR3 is TGTGCCAGCAGCTTAAACCCCCCACTAGCCTACAATGAGCAGTTCTTC.

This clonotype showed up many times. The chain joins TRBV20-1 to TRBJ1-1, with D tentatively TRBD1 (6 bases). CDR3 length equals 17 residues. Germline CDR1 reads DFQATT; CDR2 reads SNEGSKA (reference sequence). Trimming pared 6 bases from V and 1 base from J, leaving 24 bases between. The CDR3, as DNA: TGCAGTGCCAAACTGACTCTATTTTCGGGGGCGAACACTGAAGCTTTCTTT. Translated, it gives CSAKLTLFSGANTEAFF.

The CDR3 DNA reads as TGCAGTGCCATCCAAATGGGGCAGCAAGAGACCCAGTACTTC. This sequence encodes CSAIQMGQQETQYF. The genes are TRBV20-1 and TRBJ2-5; D is perhaps TRBD1 (5 bases). Germline CDR1 is DFQATT and CDR2 is SNEGSKA (reference sequence). Trimming shortened V by 6 bases and J by 2 bases, and 16 bases separated the two germline ends. The CDR3 covers 14 residues.

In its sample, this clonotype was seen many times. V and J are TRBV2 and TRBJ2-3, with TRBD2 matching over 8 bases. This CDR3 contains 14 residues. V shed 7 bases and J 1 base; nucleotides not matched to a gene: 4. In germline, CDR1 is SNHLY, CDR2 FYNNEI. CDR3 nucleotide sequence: TGTGCCAGCAACTTAGCGGGACGCACAGATACGCAGTATTTT. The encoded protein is CASNLAGRTDTQYF.

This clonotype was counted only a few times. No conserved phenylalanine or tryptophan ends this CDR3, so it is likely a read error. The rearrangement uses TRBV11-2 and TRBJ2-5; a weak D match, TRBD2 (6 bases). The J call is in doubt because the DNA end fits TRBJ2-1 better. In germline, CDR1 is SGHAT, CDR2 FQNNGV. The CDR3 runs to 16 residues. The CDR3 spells CASSFRSATSDSEQFS. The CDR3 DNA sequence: TGTGCCAGCAGCTTTAGATCCGCGACTAGTGACAGTGAGCAGTTCTCC.

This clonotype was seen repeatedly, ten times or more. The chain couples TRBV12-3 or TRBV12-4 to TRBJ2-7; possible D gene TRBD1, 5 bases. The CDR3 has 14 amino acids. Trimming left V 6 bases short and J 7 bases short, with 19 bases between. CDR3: CASSRSPRVREQYF. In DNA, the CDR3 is TGTGCCAGCAGCCGATCACCCAGGGTTAGGGAGCAGTACTTC.

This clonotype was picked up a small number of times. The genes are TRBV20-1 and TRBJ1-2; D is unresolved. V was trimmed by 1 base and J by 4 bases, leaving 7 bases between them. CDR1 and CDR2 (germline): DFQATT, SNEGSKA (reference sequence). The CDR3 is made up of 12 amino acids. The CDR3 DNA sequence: TGCAGTGCTAGAGTTGGATTCTATGGCTACACCTTC. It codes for CSARVGFYGYTF.

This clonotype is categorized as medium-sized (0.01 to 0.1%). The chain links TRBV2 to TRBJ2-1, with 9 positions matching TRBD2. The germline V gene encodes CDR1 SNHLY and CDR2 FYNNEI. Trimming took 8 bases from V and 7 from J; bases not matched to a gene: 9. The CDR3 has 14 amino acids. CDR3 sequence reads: CASEDAGGPNEQFF. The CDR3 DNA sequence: TGTGCCAGCGAAGACGCGGGAGGGCCGAATGAGCAGTTCTTC.

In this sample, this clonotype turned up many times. The DNA of the CDR3 is TGTGCCAGCAGTGGAAGCGAAGGGGAAAAACTGTTTTTT. As protein: CASSGSEGEKLFF. The V and J genes are TRBV2 and TRBJ1-4; no firm D call. The V gene lost 4 bases and the J gene lost 8 bases, with 11 bases spanning the gap. Germline assignment: CDR1 SNHLY and CDR2 FYNNEI. CDR3 length equals 13 residues.

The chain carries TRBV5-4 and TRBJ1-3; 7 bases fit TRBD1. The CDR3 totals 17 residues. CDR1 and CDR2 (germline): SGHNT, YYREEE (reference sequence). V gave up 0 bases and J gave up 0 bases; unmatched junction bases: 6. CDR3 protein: CASSLAGGARSGNTIYF. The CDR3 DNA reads TGTGCCAGCAGCTTGGCAGGGGGAGCGCGCTCTGGAAACACCATATATTTT. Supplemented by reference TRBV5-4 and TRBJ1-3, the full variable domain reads ETGVTQSPTHLIKTRGQQVTLRCSSQSGHNTVSWYQQALGQGPQFIFQYYREEENGRGNFPPRFSGLQFPNYSSELNVNALELDDSALYLCASSLAGGARSGNTIYFGEGSWLTVV.